The 11 T cell receptor beta chains below all came from one sample that was sequenced in a study of cytomegalovirus exposure and HLA in healthy donors (TCRdb year 2017). Library preparation used the immunoSEQ multiplex PCR assay. For the multiplex PCR, a mixture combining 60 forward primers for TCR Vbeta segments and 13 reverse primers for TCR Jbeta segments was used. Imported from immuneACCESS, the table was reduced by TCRdb to in-frame sequences with V and J called. These copies leave out some clones; in studies compared against another copy, an unresolved V gene accounts for under half, and the cause of the remainder is not known. This sample holds roughly 190,000 clones; roughly 86% were observed only once. The ten largest account for under 2% of the sample. Sequencing input: PBMCs. The receptors originated from a young woman in good health and CMV-seronegative.

The chain joins TRBV11-2 to TRBJ1-3, with D unclear. Deletions cut 1 base from V and 0 bases from J, with 4 bases between. The CDR3 sequence is 14 residues long. Germline values: CDR1 SGHAT, CDR2 FQNNGV. DNA for the CDR3: TGTGCCAGCAGCTTAGTTCACTCTGGAAACACCATATATTTT. This sequence encodes CASSLVHSGNTIYF.

The chain joins TRBV29-1 to TRBJ2-7; 8 positions match TRBD2. Germline CDR1 reads SQVTM; CDR2 reads ANQGSEA. The V and J ends lost 4 bases and 2 bases, in that order; junction bases with no gene match: 4. This CDR3 has 13 amino acids. CDR3 in amino acids: CSVAGGSPYEQYF. The CDR3 coding sequence is TGCAGCGTTGCGGGAGGGTCCCCCTACGAGCAGTACTTC.

CDR3 in amino acids: CASSLTPRQGVDGYTF. As DNA, the CDR3 is TGTGCCAGCAGTCTAACCCCCCGACAGGGTGTGGATGGCTACACCTTC. The rearrangement links TRBV28 to TRBJ1-2, with 7 bases fitting TRBD1. The CDR3 extends over 16 amino acids. The V segment lost 5 bases and the J segment 6 bases; nucleotides outside the gene matches: 15. Germline V gives CDR1 MDHEN, CDR2 SYDVKM.

The gene calls are TRBV6-6 and TRBJ2-3, with 7 positions matching TRBD1. Germline assignment: CDR1 MNHNY and CDR2 SVGAGI (reference sequence). The CDR3 sequence is 13 residues long. V gave up 9 bases and J gave up 2 bases; unmatched junction bases: 5. CDR3 region: CASTGDNTDTQYF. The CDR3 DNA is TGTGCCAGTACAGGGGATAACACAGATACGCAGTATTTT.

J is TRBJ2-2 and V is TRBV7-2; D gene ambiguous. The V and J ends lost 4 bases and 6 bases respectively, with 12 bases between them. This CDR3 contains 14 residues. From germline, CDR1 is SGHTA and CDR2 FQGNSA. For the CDR3, the DNA is TGTGCCAGCAGCTCCCCTACGGTCTCCGGGGAGCTGTTTTTT. Translated: CASSSPTVSGELFF.

V usage is TRBV6-1 and J usage is TRBJ1-6; TRBD1 matches at 9 bases. This CDR3 has 17 residues. V trimming: 2 bases; J trimming: 5 bases; junction bases outside the gene matches: 7. CDR1 MNHNS and CDR2 SASEGT come from the germline V gene. In nucleotides, the CDR3 is TGTGCCAGCAGTGAACGGGGACAGGGAGCCAATAATTCACCCCTCCACTTT. This translates into CASSERGQGANNSPLHF.

This sequence joins TRBV5-1 and TRBJ1-1; D perhaps matches TRBD1 (5 bases). V was cut by 1 base and J by 0 bases, with 7 bases left in between. This CDR3 has 14 residues. CDR1 SGHRS and CDR2 YFSETQ come from the germline V gene. CDR3 in DNA: TGCGCCAGCAGCTTGACGGACATGAACACTGAAGCTTTCTTT. It specifies CASSLTDMNTEAFF.

The chain carries TRBV21-1 and TRBJ2-2; the DNA was not compared with TRBD2, the D call given in the table. TRBV21-1 is a pseudogene segment. The CDR3 totals 16 residues. The CDR3 reads CASSKETSGSTGELFF. CDR3 DNA: TGTGCCAGCAGCAAAGAGACTAGCGGGAGCACCGGGGAGCTGTTTTTT.

The V call is TRBV29-1, the J call TRBJ1-4, with D perhaps matching TRBD1 (5 bases). The CDR3 runs to 13 residues. V lost 8 bases and J lost 4, with 14 bases in between. Germline V CDR1 and CDR2: SQVTM, ANQGSEA. CDR3 amino acids: CSLKEGDNEKLFF. In DNA, the CDR3 is TGCAGCCTGAAGGAAGGGGATAATGAAAAACTGTTTTTT.

This chain connects TRBV7-9 to TRBJ2-5, with D perhaps matching TRBD1 (6 bases). The V gene's germline CDR1 is SEHNR and CDR2 FQNEAQ (reference sequence). This CDR3 has 14 residues. Trimming took off 5 bases at V and 2 bases at J, with 12 bases between the two ends. CDR3 loop: CASSTRGVQETQYF. In DNA, the CDR3 is TGTGCCAGCAGCACCAGGGGAGTTCAAGAGACCCAGTACTTC.

The sample holds one count of this clone. The rearrangement uses TRBV7-2 and TRBJ1-2; 8 bases align to TRBD1. V lost 1 base and J lost 4; bases outside the gene matches: 8. Germline V gene sequence: CDR1 SGHTA, CDR2 FQGNSA. This CDR3 region has 16 residues. The CDR3 coding sequence is TGTGCCAGCAGCTTAGGTTCGGGACAGGAACTCTATGGCTACACCTTC. It is translated as CASSLGSGQELYGYTF.